The clone carrying this TCR beta chain was counted only a few times. Its specificity is unknown. This sample was included in a study of molecular identifiers for immune sequencing clone quantification. Across the whole study: In replicates, RNA taken from approximately 22,000 or 94,000 naive CD8 cells was divided five ways, and four portions underwent sequencing. General study results and limits: Over 99% of CMV-specific effector molecules, but under 1% of naive ones, were in clones above 20 copies.

Preparation of naive CD8 libraries involved 20,000 to 1,000,000 sorted cells and 10%, 30% or 50% RNA. For bulk TCR libraries, previously described methods and listed TCR primers were used. TCRdb reprocessed the PCR reads with MiXCR, giving one entry per CDR3 protein. The profile shows 40,000 to 65,000 distinct CDR3 sequences, roughly 38% of them singletons. The receptor was derived from a human donor in good health. Some libraries in this study had Jurkat cell RNA spiked in. Material for sequencing was naive CD8+ T cells from blood, with Jurkat cell RNA spiked in. Described subset: FACS-sorted CD8+CD4-CCR7+CD45RA+ naive T cells.

As DNA, the CDR3 is TGTGCCAGCAACGAACAGGGTGTGACCGGGGAGCTGTTTTTT. Protein product: CASNEQGVTGELFF. The chain employs TRBV12-3 or TRBV12-4 and TRBJ2-2, with D possibly matching TRBD1 (6 bases). The CDR3 has 14 amino acids. V gave up 7 bases and J gave up 5 bases, with 14 bases separating them.